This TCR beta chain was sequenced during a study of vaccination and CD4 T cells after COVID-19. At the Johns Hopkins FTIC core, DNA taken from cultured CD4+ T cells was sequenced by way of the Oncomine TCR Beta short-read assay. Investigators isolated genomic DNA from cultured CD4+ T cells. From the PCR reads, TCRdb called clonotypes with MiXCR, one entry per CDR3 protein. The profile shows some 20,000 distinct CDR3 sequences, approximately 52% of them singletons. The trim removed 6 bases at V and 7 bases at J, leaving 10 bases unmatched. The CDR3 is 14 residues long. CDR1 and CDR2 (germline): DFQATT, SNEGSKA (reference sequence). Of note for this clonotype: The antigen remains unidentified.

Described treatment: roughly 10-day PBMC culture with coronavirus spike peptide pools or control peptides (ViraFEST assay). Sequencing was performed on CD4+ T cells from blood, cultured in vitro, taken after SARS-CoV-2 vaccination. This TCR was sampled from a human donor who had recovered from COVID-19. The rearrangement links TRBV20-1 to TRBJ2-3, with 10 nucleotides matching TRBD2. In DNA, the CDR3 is TGCAGTGCCCTAGCGGGAGAGGGAAGAAATACGCAGTATTTT. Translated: CSALAGEGRNTQYF.